This TCR beta chain stems from a study of OX40 agonist ivuxolimab in advanced cancers. The overall study: Dose-escalation cases comprised hepatocellular carcinoma, melanoma, renal cell or head and neck cancer. Partial responses were achieved by three patients, one with hepatocellular carcinoma and two with cutaneous melanoma. Notes on the study in general: In a subset of nonresponders, normalized T-cell clonal expansion was also low.

The CDR3 is 14 residues long. V was clipped by 8 bases and J by 2 bases, with 10 bases between them. Germline CDR1 reads SGHNT; CDR2 reads YENEEA. Individuals having autoimmune disease history or systemic immunosuppression were not enrolled. Sequencing used immunoSEQ multiplex PCR; TCRdb keeps in-frame clones, though not all of them. The sample includes more than 50,000 clones, about 83% of them seen just once. Turning to this clone: Its antigen is not known.

V and J are TRBV11-3 and TRBJ2-6, with D maybe TRBD1 (5 bases). The specimen comprised CD4+ or CD8+ T cells sorted from blood, sampled in a trial of the OX40 agonist ivuxolimab. The source is an adult with an advanced solid tumor such as melanoma, head and neck, liver or kidney cancer. In DNA form, the CDR3 reads TGTGCCAGCGACGCAGGGCCTGGGGCCAACGTCCTGACTTTC. Translated: CASDAGPGANVLTF.